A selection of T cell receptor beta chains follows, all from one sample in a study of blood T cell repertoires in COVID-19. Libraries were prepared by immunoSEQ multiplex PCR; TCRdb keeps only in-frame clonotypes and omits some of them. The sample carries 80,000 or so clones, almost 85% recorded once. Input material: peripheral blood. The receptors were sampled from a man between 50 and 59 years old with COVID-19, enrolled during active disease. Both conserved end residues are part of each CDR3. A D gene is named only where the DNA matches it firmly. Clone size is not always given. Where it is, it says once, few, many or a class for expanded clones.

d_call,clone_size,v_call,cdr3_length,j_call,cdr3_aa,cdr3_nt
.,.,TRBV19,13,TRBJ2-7,CASSIGAGYEQYF,TGTGCCAGTAGTATAGGGGCAGGTTACGAGCAGTACTTC
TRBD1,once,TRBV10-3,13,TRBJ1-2,CAISRQGNYGYTF,TGTGCCATCAGTCGACAGGGAAACTATGGCTACACCTTC
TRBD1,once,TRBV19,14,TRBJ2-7,CASSIRTGVFEQYF,TGTGCCAGTAGTATCCGGACAGGGGTCTTCGAGCAGTACTTC
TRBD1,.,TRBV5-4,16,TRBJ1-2,CASSLPGQGVVYGYTF,TGTGCCAGCAGCCTTCCTGGGCAGGGGGTGGTCTATGGCTACACCTTC
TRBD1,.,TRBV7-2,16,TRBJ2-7,CASSLDRDRGQHEQYF,TGTGCCAGCAGCTTAGACCGGGACAGGGGGCAGCATGAGCAGTACTTC
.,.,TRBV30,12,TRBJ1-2,CAWTGDNWGYTF,TGTGCCTGGACCGGGGATAATTGGGGCTACACCTTC
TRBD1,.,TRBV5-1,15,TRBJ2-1,CASSGQGAQFNEQFF,TGCGCCAGCAGCGGACAGGGGGCGCAATTCAATGAGCAGTTCTTC
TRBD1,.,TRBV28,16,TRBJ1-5,CASSPPGQGGPQPQHF,TGTGCCAGCAGTCCCCCGGGACAGGGAGGCCCCCAGCCCCAGCATTTT
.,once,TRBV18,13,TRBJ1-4,CASSPGRDEKLFF,TGTGCCAGCTCACCAGGTAGAGATGAAAAACTGTTTTTT
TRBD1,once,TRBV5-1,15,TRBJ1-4,CASSPMGQGYEKLFF,TGCGCCAGCAGCCCTATGGGACAGGGTTATGAAAAACTGTTTTTT
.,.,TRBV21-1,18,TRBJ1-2,CASSKDRDSDRPGYGYTF,TGTGCCAGCAGCAAAGATAGGGATAGTGACAGGCCGGGCTATGGCTACACCTTC
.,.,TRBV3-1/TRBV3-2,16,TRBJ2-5,CASSHQTPSNQETQYF,TGTGCCAGCAGCCACCAGACACCTTCGAACCAAGAGACCCAGTACTTC
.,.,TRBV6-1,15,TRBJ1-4,CASSEATENWEKLFF,TGTGCCAGCAGTGAAGCTACGGAGAATTGGGAAAAACTGTTTTTT
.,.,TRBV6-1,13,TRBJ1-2,CASSEARVGGYTF,TGTGCCAGCAGTGAAGCCAGGGTCGGGGGCTACACCTTC
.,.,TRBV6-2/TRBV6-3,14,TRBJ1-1,CASSTPIYRDEAFF,TGTGCCAGCAGTACCCCGATATACAGGGATGAAGCTTTCTTT
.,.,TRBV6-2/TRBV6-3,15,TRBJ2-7,CASSYPLGGTYEQYF,TGTGCCAGCAGTTACCCTCTCGGAGGGACCTACGAGCAGTACTTC
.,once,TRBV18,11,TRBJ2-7,CASSPAYEQYF,TGTGCCAGCTCACCCGCCTACGAGCAGTACTTC
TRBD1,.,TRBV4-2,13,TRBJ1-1,CASSLRGDTEAFF,TGTGCCAGCAGCCTCAGGGGGGACACTGAAGCTTTCTTT
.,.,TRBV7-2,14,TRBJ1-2,CASSPPGTYYGYTF,TGTGCCAGCAGCCCACCCGGGACATATTATGGCTACACCTTC
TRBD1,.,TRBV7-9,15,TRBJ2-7,CASSPQGQASYEQYF,TGTGCCAGCAGCCCACAGGGACAGGCTTCCTACGAGCAGTACTTC
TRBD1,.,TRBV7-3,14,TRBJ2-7,CASSPGTGAYEQYF,TGTGCCAGCAGCCCCGGGACAGGGGCCTACGAGCAGTACTTC
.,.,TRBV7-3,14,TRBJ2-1,CASSITGTYNEQFF,TGTGCCAGCAGCATAACAGGGACTTACAATGAGCAGTTCTTC
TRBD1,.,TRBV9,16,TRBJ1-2,CASSAPGQAPSRGYTF,TGTGCCAGCAGCGCCCCCGGACAGGCCCCCTCGAGGGGCTACACCTTC
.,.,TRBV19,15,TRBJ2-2,CASSRNRPNTGELFF,TGTGCCAGTAGTCGAAACAGGCCCAACACCGGGGAGCTGTTTTTT
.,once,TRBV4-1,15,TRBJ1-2,CASSQEVGAVYGYTF,TGCGCCAGCAGCCAAGAGGTGGGGGCGGTCTATGGCTACACCTTC
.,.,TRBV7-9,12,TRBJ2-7,CASSPGPLGQYF,TGTGCCAGCAGCCCTGGTCCCCTAGGGCAGTACTTC
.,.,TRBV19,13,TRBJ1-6,CASTTSRGSPLHF,TGTGCCAGTACCACTTCTAGGGGTTCACCCCTCCACTTT
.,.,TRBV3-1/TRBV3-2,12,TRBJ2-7,CASSQAGFEQYF,TGTGCCAGCAGCCAAGCGGGGTTCGAGCAGTACTTC
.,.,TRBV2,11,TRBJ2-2,CASTLRQELFF,TGTGCCAGCACCCTCCGACAGGAGCTGTTTTTT
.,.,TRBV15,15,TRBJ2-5,CATSAQRLFQETQYF,TGTGCCACCAGCGCCCAACGGTTATTCCAAGAGACCCAGTACTTC
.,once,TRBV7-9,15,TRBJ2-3,CASSLVGGGTDTQYF,TGTGCCAGCAGCTTGGTGGGAGGGGGGACAGATACGCAGTATTTT
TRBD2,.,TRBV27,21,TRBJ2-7,CASSLLNPGLAGPSRPYEQYF,TGTGCCAGCAGTTTATTGAACCCGGGACTAGCCGGACCTAGCCGGCCCTACGAGCAGTACTTC
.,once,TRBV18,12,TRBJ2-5,CASSPKGETQYF,TGTGCCAGCTCACCAAAGGGGGAGACCCAGTACTTC
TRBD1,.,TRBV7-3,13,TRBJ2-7,CASSSGQDGEQYF,TGTGCCAGCAGCTCCGGACAGGATGGCGAGCAGTACTTC
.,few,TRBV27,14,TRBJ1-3,CASSTGPSGNTIYF,TGTGCCAGCAGTACAGGACCCTCTGGAAACACCATATATTTT
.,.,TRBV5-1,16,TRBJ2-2,CASSSTGSANTGELFF,TGCGCCAGCAGCTCCACAGGGTCTGCGAACACCGGGGAGCTGTTTTTT
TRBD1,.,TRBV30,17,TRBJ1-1,CAWTQTTGGGGYTEAFF,TGTGCCTGGACCCAAACTACAGGGGGCGGCGGGTACACTGAAGCTTTCTTT
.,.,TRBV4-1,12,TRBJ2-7,CASSHTGYEQYF,TGCGCCAGCAGCCACACAGGCTACGAGCAGTACTTC
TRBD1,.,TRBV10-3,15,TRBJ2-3,CAISTGTGGTDTQYF,TGTGCCATCAGCACCGGGACAGGGGGGACAGATACGCAGTATTTT
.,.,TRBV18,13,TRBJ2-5,CATISNQGETQYF,TGTGCCACCATTTCGAACCAGGGAGAGACCCAGTACTTC
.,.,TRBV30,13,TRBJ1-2,CAWSVQGTYGYTF,TGTGCCTGGAGTGTACAGGGTACTTATGGCTACACCTTC
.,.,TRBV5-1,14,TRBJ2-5,CASSAGEVQETQYF,TGCGCCAGCAGCGCCGGGGAGGTCCAAGAGACCCAGTACTTC
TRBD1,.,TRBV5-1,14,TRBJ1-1,CASSLGQGWTEAFF,TGCGCCAGCAGCTTAGGACAGGGATGGACTGAAGCTTTCTTT
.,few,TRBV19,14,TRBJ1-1,CASTLEGMNTEAFF,TGTGCCAGTACCCTTGAGGGTATGAACACTGAAGCTTTCTTT
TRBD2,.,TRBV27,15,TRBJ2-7,CASSLSRLAGSEQYF,TGTGCCAGCAGCTTATCTAGACTAGCGGGAAGCGAGCAGTACTTC
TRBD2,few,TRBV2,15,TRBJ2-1,CASSAGTSSYNEQFF,TGTGCCAGCAGCGCCGGGACTAGCTCCTACAATGAGCAGTTCTTC
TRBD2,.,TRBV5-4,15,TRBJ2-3,CASSLGGRNTDTQYF,TGTGCCAGCAGCTTGGGCGGGAGGAATACAGATACGCAGTATTTT
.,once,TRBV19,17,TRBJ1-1,CASSIVWRTSPNTEAFF,TGTGCCAGTAGTATAGTGTGGAGGACCTCGCCTAACACTGAAGCTTTCTTT
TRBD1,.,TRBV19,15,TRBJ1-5,CASSIIDRERQPQHF,TGTGCCAGTAGTATAATCGACAGGGAAAGACAGCCCCAGCATTTT
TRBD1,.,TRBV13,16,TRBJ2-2,CASSPTGTGNTGELFF,TGTGCCAGCAGCCCCACCGGGACAGGGAACACCGGGGAGCTGTTTTTT
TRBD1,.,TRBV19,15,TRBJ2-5,CASSIQGQGQETQYF,TGTGCCAGTAGTATTCAAGGACAGGGGCAAGAGACCCAGTACTTC
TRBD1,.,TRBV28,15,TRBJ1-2,CASSLGTATIYGYTF,TGTGCCAGCAGCCTCGGGACAGCGACAATCTATGGCTACACCTTC
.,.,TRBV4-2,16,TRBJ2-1,CASSQDPGGYNNEQFF,TGTGCCAGCAGCCAAGATCCGGGCGGGTATAACAATGAGCAGTTCTTC